A single sample is the source of the 14 T cell receptor beta chains below, sequenced in a study of blood T cell repertoires in COVID-19. Libraries were prepared by immunoSEQ multiplex PCR; TCRdb keeps only in-frame clonotypes and omits some of them. This repertoire shows some 96,000 clones, around four fifths found once; its top ten account for around 10%. Material for sequencing was peripheral blood. Receptors originate from a woman aged 70-85 years with acute or convalescent COVID-19.

The rearrangement joins TRBV14 to TRBJ2-6; 7 bases map to TRBD1. V was clipped by 0 bases and J by 0 bases; unmatched bases: 8. Germline values: CDR1 SGHDN, CDR2 FVKESK. The CDR3 covers 19 residues. This CDR3 reads CASSQDSTGKPSGANVLTF. The DNA for the CDR3 is TGTGCCAGCAGCCAAGACTCGACAGGGAAACCCTCTGGGGCCAACGTCCTGACTTTC. The variable domain in full, completed from reference TRBV14 and TRBJ2-6, reads EAGVTQFPSHSVIEKGQTVTLRCDPISGHDNLYWYRRVMGKEIKFLLHFVKESKQDESGMPNNRFLAERTGGTYSTLKVQPAELEDSGVYFCASSQDSTGKPSGANVLTFGAGSRLTVL.

The sample holds a few counts of this clone. The V gene is TRBV12-3 or TRBV12-4, the J gene TRBJ1-4; D gene ambiguous. The ends were cut back, 7 bases at V and 5 bases at J, with 11 bases in the middle. This CDR3 has 13 residues. The CDR3 DNA sequence: TGTGCCAGCACCCCTTACGGGAATGAAAAACTGTTTTTT. It yields the protein CASTPYGNEKLFF.

The chain joins TRBV5-5 to TRBJ1-6, with D perhaps matching TRBD1 (6 bases). Germline V CDR1 and CDR2: SGHKS, YYEKEE (reference sequence). The CDR3 loop spans 17 amino acids. V lost 4 bases to trimming and J lost 10 bases, with 24 bases between them. CDR3: CASSEGVGTMVRSPLHF. The CDR3 coding sequence is TGTGCCAGCAGCGAGGGGGTAGGGACAATGGTTCGATCACCCCTCCACTTT. Full variable domain (outside the CDR3, taken from reference TRBV5-5 and TRBJ1-6): DAGVTQSPTHLIKTRGQQVTLRCSPISGHKSVSWYQQVLGQGPQFIFQYYEKEERGRGNFPDRFSARQFPNYSSELNVNALLLGDSALYLCASSEGVGTMVRSPLHFGNGTRLTVT.

The genes are TRBV6-4 and TRBJ2-1; 7 bases line up with TRBD2. Per the germline V gene, CDR1 is MRHNA and CDR2 is SNTAGT. The CDR3 covers 16 residues. The junction had 13 bases not matched to a gene; V was cut back by 5 bases and J by 6 bases. The CDR3 region has the DNA TGTGCCAGCAGTAGGAGTAGCGGGTCCAGATCCAATGAGCAGTTCTTC. Protein: CASSRSSGSRSNEQFF.

In this sample, this clone turned up once. This rearrangement joins TRBV2 to TRBJ1-1; a possible D gene is TRBD1 (5 bases). The CDR3 has 13 amino acids. Germline CDR1 is SNHLY and CDR2 is FYNNEI. V was clipped by 1 base and J by 6 bases, with 9 bases between them. This CDR3 reads CASSEVEGAEAFF. The CDR3, as DNA: TGTGCCAGCAGTGAAGTAGAAGGGGCTGAAGCTTTCTTT.

This chain joins TRBV13 and TRBJ2-7, with TRBD1 matching 7 bases. Trimming cost V 5 bases and J 6 bases; bases outside gene matches: 10. CDR3 length: 14 amino acids. Germline V gene data show CDR1 as PRHDT and CDR2 as FYEKMQ (reference sequence). The DNA for the CDR3 is TGTGCCAGCAGCATAAGGGGGCCTCCTCGCGAGCAGTACTTC. Translated, it gives CASSIRGPPREQYF.

The chain recombines TRBV29-1 with TRBJ1-2; no definite D call. V was trimmed by 0 bases and J by 4 bases, leaving 3 bases between them. The CDR3 length is 11 residues. CDR1 and CDR2 from the germline V gene are SQVTM and ANQGSEA. This CDR3 reads CSVEEAYGYTF. Written as DNA, the CDR3 is TGCAGCGTTGAAGAGGCCTATGGCTACACCTTC. Full variable domain (missing parts from reference TRBV29-1 and TRBJ1-2): SAVISQKPSRDICQRGTSLTIQCQVDSQVTMMFWYRQQPGQSLTLIATANQGSEATYESGFVIDKFPISRPNLTFSTLTVSNMSPEDSSIYLCSVEEAYGYTFGSGTRLTVV.

In the case of this clone: This same CDR3 is encoded by further DNA sequences in the sample. This rearrangement joins TRBV25-1 to TRBJ1-2; D is possibly TRBD1 (5 bases). CDR1 is MGHDK, CDR2 SYGVNS, per germline. The V gene lost 3 bases and the J gene lost 7 bases, with 21 bases spanning the gap. The CDR3 is 16 amino acids. DNA for the CDR3: TGTGCCAGCAGTGACCAGCAGGGAGGCCCCCTCGGTGGCTACACCTTC. Protein sequence: CASSDQQGGPLGGYTF.

The chain joins TRBV14 to TRBJ2-3; D may be TRBD2 (6 bases). The length of the CDR3 is 15 residues. Germline V gene lookup returns CDR1 SGHDN and CDR2 FVKESK. Between the trimmed V and J ends, which lost 0 bases and 0 bases, there was a span of 7 bases. CDR3 bases: TGTGCCAGCAGCCAAGATGGGACTAGCACAGATACGCAGTATTTT. As protein: CASSQDGTSTDTQYF.

The CDR3 DNA is TGTGCCAGCAGCGAGACTAGCGGGGGCCTGAACACCGGGGAGCTGTTTTTT. Translating gives CASSETSGGLNTGELFF. The V and J genes are TRBV5-4 and TRBJ2-2; 12 nucleotides line up with TRBD2. This CDR3 is 17 amino acids long. V trimming: 4 bases; J trimming: 1 base; junction bases outside the gene matches: 5. The germline V gene encodes CDR1 SGHNT and CDR2 YYREEE (reference sequence).

The V and J genes are TRBV6-4 and TRBJ1-1; TRBD1 matches at 7 bases. Germline CDR1 MRHNA, CDR2 SNTAGT. CDR3 length equals 14 residues. The V segment lost 6 bases and the J segment 5 bases; nucleotides outside the gene matches: 9. The CDR3 nucleotides read TGTGCCAGCAGGCTTCGAGAGGGGGCGACTGAAGCTTTCTTT. Encoded protein: CASRLREGATEAFF.

The genes are TRBV4-1 and TRBJ1-5; possibly TRBD1 for D (5 bases). Trimming stripped 1 base from V and 0 bases from J, with 13 bases between. The CDR3 length is 17 residues. The V gene's germline CDR1 is MGHRA and CDR2 YSYEKL. In DNA form, the CDR3 reads TGCGCCAGCAGCCAAGGGTTGACAGAGTATAGCAATCAGCCCCAGCATTTT. Residues: CASSQGLTEYSNQPQHF.

V gene TRBV12-3 or TRBV12-4 combines with J gene TRBJ1-5, with 7 bases fitting TRBD1. The CDR3 is 13 residues long. The V gene end was trimmed by 7 bases and the J gene end by 6 bases; junction bases not matched to a gene: 6. CDR3: CASTTGSRQPQHF. The CDR3 region has the DNA TGTGCCAGCACGACAGGGTCTCGTCAGCCCCAGCATTTT.

This clone is a singleton in its sample. This chain uses TRBV5-1 with TRBJ1-1; weak D call: TRBD1 (6 bases). This CDR3 is 13 amino acids long. Germline V gene sequence: CDR1 SGHRS, CDR2 YFSETQ. V was shortened by 2 bases and J by 5 bases, with 10 bases between the two germline ends. In DNA, the CDR3 is TGCGCCAGCAGCTTACAGGGTTTTACTGAAGCTTTCTTT. This codes for CASSLQGFTEAFF.